Described below is a single T cell receptor beta chain sequence and its context. It lacks a known antigen. The sample holds no much larger clone one base away, and base qualities are not on file. The data are from a study of lymphopenia after photon versus proton radiotherapy (dated by TCRdb to between 2017 and 2020). At the level of the whole study: In patients with gastrointestinal tumors who developed high-grade lymphopenia, the study compared the immunological effects of photon radiation therapy with those of proton radiation therapy. The cohort included roughly 20 patients with gastrointestinal tumors who developed lymphopenia after receiving either photon or proton therapy. The goal of the study was to characterize the differences between the two radiation modalities in how they affect the immune system. Findings and caveats that apply to the study as a whole: Across the cohort, among patients who died, a greater drop in TCR diversity after the nadir was inversely correlated with overall survival time. Relative stability during treatment was observed in proton-treated patients, whereas loss of naive T cells and TCR diversity and gain of effector/memory populations were observed in photon-treated patients. The survival association was assessed only in patients who died, and better survival with proton therapy was presented by the authors as a possibility rather than a demonstrated result. After the lymphocyte count nadir, oligoclonal expansion, especially of CD8+ Temra cells, was observed in photon-treated repertoires, and the drop in diversity was driven by this expansion.

According to the germline V gene, CDR1 reads MGHRA and CDR2 reads YSYEKL. Inclusive of the bounding cysteine and phenylalanine, the CDR3 is 12 residues long. Here the CDR3 DNA is all that survives: 36 bases in frame from base 1. Relative to germline, V is 5 bases shorter and J is 5 bases shorter, with 8 bases between their ends. Library method: the immunoSEQ multiplex PCR assay. T cell repertoires were profiled by deep sequencing of rearranged TCR beta loci, alongside multiparametric flow cytometry. The table comes from immuneACCESS by way of TCRdb, which keeps in-frame sequences with V and J called. Part of the clones is missing from these tables; in studies checked, under half for an unresolved V gene and the rest for unknown reasons. The sample table records approximately 25,000 clones; about 87% of these occur just once. The ten most abundant clones make up around 20% of the sample.

This clonotype was obtained from a man aged 45-65 years with gastric cancer. Here the chain combines TRBV4-1 and TRBJ2-3; the D gene is unclear. Source: peripheral blood, taken from a patient treated with photon-based radiotherapy. The CDR3 region: CASSEILDTQYF. The DNA reads as follows: TGCGCCAGCAGCGAAATTTTAGATACGCAGTATTTT.